Each of the 20 T cell receptor beta chains below was sequenced from the same sample in a study of T-cell memory formation after mild COVID-19. TCRdb re-called the 5' RACE reads with MiXCR, one entry per CDR3 protein. The table shows over 150,000 distinct CDR3 sequences, with about 18% occurring only once. The specimen sequenced was PBMCs or a T cell subset sorted from them (not recorded which). These receptor sequences come from a man younger than 35 who had mild COVID-19 (a few samples of this study predate the infection). Cell type and time point are not known.

This clonotype was observed a handful of times. This chain connects TRBV7-9 to TRBJ1-2; no definite D call. Trimming took 4 bases from V and 8 from J, leaving 14 bases between them. Germline values: CDR1 SEHNR, CDR2 FQNEAQ (reference sequence). The CDR3 contains 13 residues. DNA of the CDR3: TGTGCCAGCAGCTCGGACCTAAACCGGGGCTACACCTTC. Encoded protein: CASSSDLNRGYTF.

This clonotype was seen repeatedly, ten times or more. The rearrangement links TRBV5-6 to TRBJ1-1; D possibly corresponds to TRBD1 (5 bases). Trimming removed 2 bases from V and 5 bases from J, with 10 bases in between. The germline V gene has CDR1 SGHDT and CDR2 YYEEEE. The CDR3 totals 13 residues. This CDR3 is CASSFSEGTEAFF. The CDR3 coding sequence is TGTGCCAGCAGCTTTAGTGAGGGGACTGAAGCTTTCTTT.

This chain links TRBV4-2 with TRBJ1-1; D gene unclear. CDR1 LGHNA and CDR2 YNFKEQ come from the germline V gene. Trimming removed 1 base at V and 1 base at J, with 10 bases between. The CDR3 sequence is 15 residues long. The CDR3 DNA follows: TGTGCCAGCAGCCAAGGTCCGGAACGGAACACTGAAGCTTTCTTT. Its translation is CASSQGPERNTEAFF.

J is TRBJ2-1 and V is TRBV6-1; no definite D call. Trimming left V 4 bases short and J 7 bases short, with 8 bases between. This CDR3 has 12 amino acids. Germline CDR1 and CDR2: MNHNS and SASEGT. The CDR3 is CASSGSMNEQFF. The CDR3 DNA is TGTGCCAGCAGTGGTAGTATGAATGAGCAGTTCTTC.

Notes on this clonotype: A junction end diverges from the germline sequence, so it may reflect a read error. CDR3 sequence reads: CASSFGGTSELFF. The CDR3 bases are TGTGCTAGCAGCTTTGGGGGGACGTCGGAGCTGTTTTTT. The chain carries TRBV7-7 and TRBJ2-2; D is possibly TRBD2 (6 bases). Germline V gene data show CDR1 as SSHAT and CDR2 as FNYEAQ (reference sequence). This CDR3 has 13 residues. The whole variable domain, remainder taken from reference TRBV7-7 and TRBJ2-2, is GAGVSQSPRYKVTKRGQDVTLRCDPISSHATLYWYQQALGQGPEFLTYFNYEAQPDKSGLPSDRFSAERPEGSISTLTIQRTEQRDSAMYRCASSFGGTSELFFGEGSRLTVL.

The chain links TRBV3-1 to TRBJ1-1, with D perhaps matching TRBD1 (5 bases). From germline, CDR1 is LGHDT and CDR2 YNNKEL (reference sequence). There are 12 residues in the CDR3. V dropped 1 base and J dropped 11 bases, with 11 bases sitting between them. The CDR3 DNA is TGTGCCAGCAGCCAAGCAGGGCCGCGCGCTTTCTTT. The encoded protein is CASSQAGPRAFF.

This clonotype has a count of ten or more. CDR3 sequence (DNA): TGTGCCACCAGCAGGGGCAGATACTCTGGGGCCAACGTCCTGACTTTC. This codes for CATSRGRYSGANVLTF. V usage is TRBV15 and J usage is TRBJ2-6; no firm D call. Germline CDR1 reads LNHNV; CDR2 reads YYDKDF (reference sequence). V dropped 3 bases and J dropped 0 bases, with 9 bases sitting between them. CDR3 length: 16 amino acids.

The chain uses TRBV5-1 and TRBJ2-1; 11 bases line up with TRBD2. The CDR3 consists of 16 residues. Germline CDR1 reads SGHRS; CDR2 reads YFSETQ. V shed 0 bases, J shed 4 bases, and the junction held 3 bases outside the gene matches. The CDR3 is CASSLGLAGGYNEQFF. The CDR3 coding sequence is TGCGCCAGCAGCTTGGGGCTAGCGGGGGGTTACAATGAGCAGTTCTTC. Together with reference TRBV5-1 and TRBJ2-1, the CDR3 gives the full variable domain: KAGVTQTPRYLIKTRGQQVTLSCSPISGHRSVSWYQQTPGQGLQFLFEYFSETQRNKGNFPGRFSGRQFSNSRSEMNVSTLELGDSALYLCASSLGLAGGYNEQFFGPGTRLTVL.

The chain employs TRBV6-2 or TRBV6-3 and TRBJ1-6; D gene uncertain. The CDR3 consists of 12 residues. Trimming cost V 4 bases and J 7 bases, with 5 bases left between them. Germline CDR1 MNHEY, CDR2 SVGEGT. The CDR3 region is CASSLENSPLHF. The CDR3 DNA reads TGTGCCAGCAGTTTGGAGAATTCACCCCTCCACTTT.

This clonotype has ten or more counts. The chain is built from TRBV5-5 and TRBJ1-1; 9 bases line up with TRBD1. The V gene end was trimmed by 1 base and the J gene end by 6 bases; junction bases not matched to a gene: 10. This CDR3 region has 16 residues. Germline loops: CDR1 SGHKS, CDR2 YYEKEE (reference sequence). DNA for the CDR3: TGTGCCAGCAGCTTGTCCGGACAGGGGATAAGCCCTGAAGCTTTCTTT. Translating gives CASSLSGQGISPEAFF.

The CDR3 is CASSLIPGFSTGELFF. The CDR3 DNA reads as TGTGCCAGCAGCTTAATTCCCGGGTTCAGCACCGGGGAGCTGTTTTTT. The V and J genes are TRBV7-3 and TRBJ2-2; D gene unclear. The V end was cut by 1 base, the J end by 4 bases, with 13 bases between. There are 16 residues in the CDR3. CDR1 SGHTA and CDR2 FQGTGA come from the germline V gene.

The chain employs TRBV18 and TRBJ1-4, with 7 bases identical to TRBD1. Unmatched junction bases numbered 2, after V lost 3 bases and J lost 4 bases. CDR1 KGHSH and CDR2 LQKENI come from the germline V gene. The CDR3 is 14 amino acids. CDR3 loop: CASSPGQNNEKLFF. The CDR3 DNA sequence: TGTGCCAGCTCACCGGGACAGAATAATGAAAAACTGTTTTTT. The full variable domain, in which reference TRBV18 and TRBJ1-4 provide the parts outside the CDR3, is NAGVMQNPRHLVRRRGQEARLRCSPMKGHSHVYWYRQLPEEGLKFMVYLQKENIIDESGMPKERFSAEFPKEGPSILRIQQVVRGDSAAYFCASSPGQNNEKLFFGSGTQLSVL.

The chain carries TRBV7-2 and TRBJ2-5; 8 bases line up with TRBD2. The CDR3 consists of 13 residues. The germline V gene has CDR1 SGHTA and CDR2 FQGNSA. Trimming cost V 4 bases and J 4 bases; bases outside gene matches: 2. This chain's CDR3 is CASSSREGETQYF. CDR3 bases: TGTGCCAGCAGCTCCCGGGAGGGAGAGACCCAGTACTTC.

The chain joins TRBV5-1 to TRBJ2-3, with 8 positions matching TRBD1. After removal of 6 bases from V and 4 bases from J, the junction contained 10 bases not matched to a gene. Germline V gene sequence: CDR1 SGHRS, CDR2 YFSETQ. CDR3 size: 15 residues. In DNA form, the CDR3 reads TGCGCCAGCAAAGTGCCGGACAGGGAGGCAGATACGCAGTATTTT. Amino acid sequence: CASKVPDREADTQYF.

Many counts were recorded for this clonotype. This chain uses TRBV6-2 or TRBV6-3 with TRBJ1-1; 7 positions match TRBD1. Germline CDR1 is MNHEY and CDR2 is SVGEGT. The CDR3 has 17 amino acids. J lost 2 bases, V lost 5 bases, and 14 bases had no gene match. In nucleotides, the CDR3 is TGTGCCAGCAGTATCCGACCACAGGGGTCTATTAACACTGAAGCTTTCTTT. It encodes CASSIRPQGSINTEAFF.

This clonotype was detected only a few times. The rearrangement joins TRBV4-2 to TRBJ2-5, with 11 bases fitting TRBD2. The germline CDR1 and CDR2 sequences are LGHNA and YNFKEQ. The CDR3 runs to 16 residues. Trimming removed 6 bases from V and 1 base from J; junction bases left unmatched: 7. The CDR3 protein is CASSLSGTSGQETQYF. The CDR3 bases are TGTGCCAGCAGTCTCTCCGGGACTAGCGGCCAAGAGACCCAGTACTTC.

The CDR3 spells CSARALDTQYF. CDR3 DNA sequence: TGCAGTGCTAGAGCGTTAGATACGCAGTATTTT. This chain uses TRBV20-1 with TRBJ2-3; D is uncertain. CDR1 and CDR2 from the germline V gene are DFQATT and SNEGSKA (reference sequence). The germline V and J ends were trimmed by 1 base and 5 bases, with 4 bases remaining between them. The CDR3 is made up of 11 amino acids.

V and J are TRBV28 and TRBJ1-2; D is possibly TRBD1 (5 bases). Trimming left V 2 bases short and J 2 bases short, with 12 bases between. The V gene's germline CDR1 is MDHEN and CDR2 SYDVKM. The CDR3 runs 15 residues. CDR3 nucleotides: TGTGCCAGCAGTTTAGGGGGGAACTTGAACTATGGCTACACCTTC. Translation: CASSLGGNLNYGYTF.

This clonotype has only a few counts. The rearrangement links TRBV27 to TRBJ1-6; D might be TRBD1 (6 bases). Germline V CDR1 and CDR2: MNHEY, SMNVEV (reference sequence). CDR3 size: 17 residues. Trimming stripped 5 bases from V and 0 bases from J, with 14 bases between. Here the CDR3 DNA reads TGTGCCAGCAGTGTCCTCAGGGGCAGCTCCTATAATTCACCCCTCCACTTT. Amino acid sequence: CASSVLRGSSYNSPLHF.

The chain employs TRBV9 and TRBJ2-5; TRBD1 is a possible D gene (6 bases). V was cut by 2 bases and J by 5 bases, with 13 bases left in between. CDR3 length equals 14 residues. CDR1 is SGDLS and CDR2 is YYNGEE in the germline V gene. CDR3 DNA: TGTGCCAGCAGCGTTGATTCAGGGGTGGAGACCCAGTACTTC. Its protein product is CASSVDSGVETQYF.